The clone carrying this TCR beta chain occurred a few times. These data belong to a study of blood T cell repertoires in COVID-19. For the study at large: Both acute and convalescent COVID-19 samples were obtained from the United States, Italy and Spain. PBMCs, B-cell-depleted T cells, or T cells provided the cDNA or gDNA that made up the material.

Authors' analysis steps: Estimation of nucleated cell counts relied on the amplification of reference gene primers. Assay used: immunoSEQ multiplex PCR; TCRdb lists only in-frame clones, some missing. V and J calls and clone size are as listed in that table; D and trimming were resolved from the DNA. The repertoire holds 150,000 to 200,000 clones, with roughly 90% as singletons. The V end was cut by 6 bases, the J end by 4 bases, with 21 bases between. CDR1 and CDR2 from the germline V gene are SNHLY and FYNNEI. The CDR3 totals 16 residues. The sample taken for sequencing was peripheral blood. The J gene is TRBJ1-2, the V gene TRBV2; D is perhaps TRBD1 (6 bases). The sequence was collected from a man in his sixties with acute or convalescent COVID-19. CDR3 in DNA: TGTGCCAGCAGGAAGAGTAGACAGGAGATTCTCTATGGCTACACCTTC. It specifies CASRKSRQEILYGYTF. The variable domain in full, completed from reference TRBV2 and TRBJ1-2, reads EPEVTQTPSHQVTQMGQEVILRCVPISNHLYFYWYRQILGQKVEFLVSFYNNEISEKSEIFDDQFSVERPDGSNFTLKIRSTKLEDSAMYFCASRKSRQEILYGYTFGSGTRLTVV.